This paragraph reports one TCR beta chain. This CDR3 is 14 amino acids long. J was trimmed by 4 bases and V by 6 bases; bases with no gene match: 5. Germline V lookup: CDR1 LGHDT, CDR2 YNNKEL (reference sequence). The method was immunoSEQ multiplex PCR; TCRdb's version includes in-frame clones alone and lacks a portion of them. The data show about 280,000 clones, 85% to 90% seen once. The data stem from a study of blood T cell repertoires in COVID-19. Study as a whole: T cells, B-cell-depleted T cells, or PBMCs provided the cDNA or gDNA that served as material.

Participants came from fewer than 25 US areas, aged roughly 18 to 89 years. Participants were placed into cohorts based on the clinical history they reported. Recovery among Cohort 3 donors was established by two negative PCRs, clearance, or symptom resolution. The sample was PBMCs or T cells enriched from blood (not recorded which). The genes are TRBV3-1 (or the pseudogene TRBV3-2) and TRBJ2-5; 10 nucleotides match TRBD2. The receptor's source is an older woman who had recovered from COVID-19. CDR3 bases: TGTGCCAGCAGGTTAAGCGGGGGGGTAGAGACCCAGTACTTC. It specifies CASRLSGGVETQYF.